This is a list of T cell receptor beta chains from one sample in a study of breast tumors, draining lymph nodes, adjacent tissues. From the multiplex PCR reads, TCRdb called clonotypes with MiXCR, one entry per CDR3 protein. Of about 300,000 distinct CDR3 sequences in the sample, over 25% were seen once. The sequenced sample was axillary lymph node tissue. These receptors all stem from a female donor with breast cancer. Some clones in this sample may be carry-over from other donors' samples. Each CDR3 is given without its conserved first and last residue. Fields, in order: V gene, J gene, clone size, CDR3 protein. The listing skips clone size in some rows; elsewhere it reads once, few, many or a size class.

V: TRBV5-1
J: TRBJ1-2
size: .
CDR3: ASSPGQGSGGYA

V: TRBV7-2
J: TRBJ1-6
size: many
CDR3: ASSLRGTGSSPLH

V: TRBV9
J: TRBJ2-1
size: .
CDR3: ASSVVSGSSYNEQS

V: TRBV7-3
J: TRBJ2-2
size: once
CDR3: ASRDRGIEAGELF

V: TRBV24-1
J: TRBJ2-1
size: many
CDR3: ATGTTWPLNEQF

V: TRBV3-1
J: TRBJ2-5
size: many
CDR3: ASSLSLGIEGETQY

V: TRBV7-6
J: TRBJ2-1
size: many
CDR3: ASSSTLGSYNEQF

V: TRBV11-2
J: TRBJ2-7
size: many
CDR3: ASSWGQLGNYEQY

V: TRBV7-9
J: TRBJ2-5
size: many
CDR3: ASSFRQGYQETQY

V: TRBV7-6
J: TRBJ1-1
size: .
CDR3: ASSLDPIGQSSTEAF

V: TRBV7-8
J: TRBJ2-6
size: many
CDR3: ASSPRVAGANVLT

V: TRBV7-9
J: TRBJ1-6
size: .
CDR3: ASTTGGDRVRGSPLH

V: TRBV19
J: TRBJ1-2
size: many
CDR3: ASSRTGDGYT

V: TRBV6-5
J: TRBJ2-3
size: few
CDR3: ASSCQVDSTDTQY

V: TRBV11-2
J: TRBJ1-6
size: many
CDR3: ASSLGDSNYNSPLH

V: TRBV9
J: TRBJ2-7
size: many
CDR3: ASSVVSSGNGEQY

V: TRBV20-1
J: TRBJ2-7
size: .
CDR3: SARGLAGGEQY

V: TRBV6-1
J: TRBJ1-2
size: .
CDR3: ASSEGPANYGYT

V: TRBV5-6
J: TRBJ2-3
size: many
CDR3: ASSFKGGTDTQY

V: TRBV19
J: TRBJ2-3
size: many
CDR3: ASNLANTDTQY

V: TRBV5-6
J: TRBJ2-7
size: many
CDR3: ASSFWAGGRGEQY

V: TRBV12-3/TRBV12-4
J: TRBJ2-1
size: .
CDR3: ASSFPAGPPVYEQF

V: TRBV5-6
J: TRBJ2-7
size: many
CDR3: ASSTRTGWNSAEQY

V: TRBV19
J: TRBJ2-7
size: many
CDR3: ASSPEGNYEQY

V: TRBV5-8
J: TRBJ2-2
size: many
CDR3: ASSPGSGQGVGTGELF

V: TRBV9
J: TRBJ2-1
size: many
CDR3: ASSYSDNEQF

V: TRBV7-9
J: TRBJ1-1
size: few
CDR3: ASSPTQKRNTEAF

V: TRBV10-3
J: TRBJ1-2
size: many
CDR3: AMGASTQDGYT

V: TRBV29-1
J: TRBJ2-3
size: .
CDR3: SVNPLGAIRTTDTQY

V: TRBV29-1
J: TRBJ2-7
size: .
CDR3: SLIVLTGEAYEQY

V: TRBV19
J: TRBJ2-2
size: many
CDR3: ASSIGPVTGELF

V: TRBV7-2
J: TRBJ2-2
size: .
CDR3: ASSLAGLAGGTGELF

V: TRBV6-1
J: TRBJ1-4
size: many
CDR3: ASSIQEFNEKLF

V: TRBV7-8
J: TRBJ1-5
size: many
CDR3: ASSPGRISNQPQH

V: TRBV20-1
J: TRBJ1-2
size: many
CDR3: SARGAARLEGYT

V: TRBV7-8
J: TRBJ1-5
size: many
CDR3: ASSLETGRSGQPQH

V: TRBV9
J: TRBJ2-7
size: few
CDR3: ASSERESPSEQS

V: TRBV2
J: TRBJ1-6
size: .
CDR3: ASRGPEGASPLH

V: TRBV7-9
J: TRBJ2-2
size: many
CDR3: ASSLVKAAGELF

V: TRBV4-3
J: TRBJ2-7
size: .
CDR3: ASSQLVGGVGYEQY

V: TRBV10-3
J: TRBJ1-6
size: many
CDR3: AIGAEPTGNSPLH

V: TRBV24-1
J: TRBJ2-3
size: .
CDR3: ATSDFVGCGTDTQY

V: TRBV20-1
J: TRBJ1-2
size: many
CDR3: SARDRGNGYT

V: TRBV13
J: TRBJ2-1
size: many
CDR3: ASSLVDLQF

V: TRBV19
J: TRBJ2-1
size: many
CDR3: ASSMGREQF

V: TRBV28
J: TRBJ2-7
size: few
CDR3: ASSLAPGGGEQY

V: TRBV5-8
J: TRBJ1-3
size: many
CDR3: ASSFDGNSGNTIY

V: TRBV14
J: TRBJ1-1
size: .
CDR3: ASSRLGQGDTEAF

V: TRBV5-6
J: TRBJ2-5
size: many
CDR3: ASSPTRRPGVERETQY

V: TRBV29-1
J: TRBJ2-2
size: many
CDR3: SVSGRNTGELF

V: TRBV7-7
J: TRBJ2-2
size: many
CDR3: ASSPLRSNTGELF

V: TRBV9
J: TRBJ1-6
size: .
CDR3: ASSSSGVYNSPLH

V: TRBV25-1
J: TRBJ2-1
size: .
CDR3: AATGQGVREQF

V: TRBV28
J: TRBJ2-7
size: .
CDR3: ASSSPTSGRYGEQY